Presented here are 28 T cell receptor beta chains from one specimen sequenced in a study of beta chain features in type 1 diabetes. Expressed TCRB transcripts were sequenced after all isolated RNA was converted to cDNA. Method: immunoSEQ multiplex PCR; TCRdb's copy keeps in-frame clones and lacks some. This table has under 450,000 clones, approximately 13% appearing once. The specimen sequenced was naive CD4+ T cells from blood. These receptor sequences come from a man younger than 40 in good health.

The chain recombines TRBV5-1 with TRBJ2-5; TRBD1 matches at 7 bases. Germline values: CDR1 SGHRS, CDR2 YFSETQ. The CDR3 totals 16 residues. V shed 2 bases, J shed 1 base, and the junction held 8 bases outside the gene matches. Here the CDR3 reads CASSFDRATSQETQYF. The CDR3 DNA sequence: TGCGCCAGCAGCTTCGACAGGGCTACCTCCCAAGAGACCCAGTACTTC. The full variable domain, rest sourced from reference TRBV5-1 and TRBJ2-5, is KAGVTQTPRYLIKTRGQQVTLSCSPISGHRSVSWYQQTPGQGLQFLFEYFSETQRNKGNFPGRFSGRQFSNSRSEMNVSTLELGDSALYLCASSFDRATSQETQYFGPGTRLLVL.

The rearrangement uses TRBV30 and TRBJ1-1; unclear D gene. CDR1 and CDR2 (germline): GTSNPN, SVGIG (reference sequence). V was clipped by 0 bases and J by 5 bases, with 7 bases between them. The CDR3 contains 12 residues. DNA for the CDR3: TGTGCCTGGAGTGTAGCTGTTACTGAAGCTTTCTTT. Encoded protein: CAWSVAVTEAFF.

The table lists this clone with a few counts. The rearrangement links TRBV11-2 to TRBJ2-7; 8 nucleotides match TRBD1. V was pared by 3 bases and J by 0 bases, with 4 bases of the junction left unmatched. CDR3 length equals 15 residues. Per the germline V gene, CDR1 is SGHAT and CDR2 is FQNNGV. CDR3 sequence: CASSFDRGFSYEQYV. CDR3 nucleotides: TGTGCCAGCAGCTTCGACAGGGGATTCTCCTACGAGCAGTACGTC.

CDR3 nucleotide sequence: TGTGCCTGGACAGCAAGCCAAGAGACCCAGTACTTC. It is translated as CAWTASQETQYF. V and J are TRBV30 and TRBJ2-5; D not resolved. Germline values: CDR1 GTSNPN, CDR2 SVGIG (reference sequence). The ends were cut back, 4 bases at V and 1 base at J, with 7 bases in the middle. The CDR3 is 12 residues long.

Only a few counts were recorded for this clone. V gene TRBV19 combines with J gene TRBJ1-5; tentatively, D is TRBD1 (5 bases). From germline, CDR1 is LNHDA and CDR2 SQIVND (reference sequence). V gave up 8 bases and J gave up 0 bases, with 14 bases separating them. The CDR3 is made up of 15 amino acids. CDR3 nucleotides: TGTGCCAGTCTGGCTGGGGCATATAGCAATCAGCCCCAGCATTTT. This gives the protein CASLAGAYSNQPQHF.

This clone occurred a few times. The chain has TRBV4-1 and TRBJ2-4, with D perhaps assigned TRBD1 or TRBD2 (5 bases each). V was trimmed by 0 bases and J by 8 bases, leaving 26 bases between them. This CDR3 spans 19 amino acids. Germline loops: CDR1 MGHRA, CDR2 YSYEKL. As DNA, the CDR3 is TGCGCCAGCAGCCAAGATGGTTTATCGGGACCGAGCCTAAGGGACATTCAGTACTTC. Translating it yields CASSQDGLSGPSLRDIQYF.

Notes on this clone: Other DNA sequences within the sample encode an identical CDR3. The chain carries TRBV10-3 and TRBJ2-7; TRBD1 is a possible D gene (6 bases). CDR3 length equals 12 residues. The germline V gene encodes CDR1 ENHRY and CDR2 SYGVKD. Between the trimmed V and J ends, which lost 3 bases and 4 bases, there was a span of 7 bases. CDR3: CAISEGGYEQYV. The CDR3 DNA follows: TGTGCCATCAGTGAAGGGGGTTACGAGCAGTACGTC.

This chain joins TRBV11-3 and TRBJ2-7, with 14 nucleotides matching TRBD2. The trim removed 3 bases at V and 0 bases at J, leaving 7 bases unmatched. CDR1 SGHNT and CDR2 YENEEA come from the germline V gene. The CDR3 runs to 18 residues. CDR3: CASSFGTSGSFHSYEQYV. The CDR3 DNA reads as TGTGCCAGCAGCTTCGGGACTAGCGGGAGTTTCCACTCCTACGAGCAGTACGTC.

This clone was picked up a small number of times. The chain couples TRBV7-9 to TRBJ2-7, with D possibly TRBD1 on 6 matching bases. There are 13 residues in the CDR3. Per germline, CDR1 SEHNR and CDR2 FQNEAQ (reference sequence). Between the trimmed V and J ends, which lost 5 bases and 6 bases, there was a span of 14 bases. CDR3 sequence (DNA): TGTGCCAGCAGCCCCAGGACAGCCTTCGAGCAGTACTTC. Translation: CASSPRTAFEQYF.

This clone was seen more than once but under ten times. The gene calls are TRBV5-1 and TRBJ2-3; 12 bases fit TRBD2. V trimming: 0 bases; J trimming: 0 bases; junction bases outside the gene matches: 5. Per germline, CDR1 SGHRS and CDR2 YFSETQ. CDR3 length: 18 amino acids. DNA of the CDR3: TGCGCCAGCAGCTTGGAGGCTAGCGGGAGGGCTAGCACAGATACGCAGTATTTT. Protein: CASSLEASGRASTDTQYF.

This clone has only a few counts. The chain has TRBV7-2 and TRBJ1-2, with D possibly matching TRBD1 (6 bases). Germline-derived CDR1 and CDR2 are SGHTA and FQGNSA. The CDR3 runs 15 residues. The V gene lost 1 base and the J gene lost 4 bases, with 13 bases spanning the gap. The DNA for the CDR3 is TGTGCCAGCAGCTTAGACCCAGGGGCTACCTATGGCTACACCTTC. Its translation: CASSLDPGATYGYTF.

V usage is TRBV30 and J usage is TRBJ2-3, with 12 nucleotides matching TRBD2. This CDR3 spans 15 amino acids. Germline V lookup: CDR1 GTSNPN, CDR2 SVGIG (reference sequence). The junction had 6 bases not matched to a gene; V was cut back by 5 bases and J by 3 bases. As DNA, the CDR3 is TGTGCCTGGGGGCTAGCGGGAGGGCATACAGATACGCAGTATTTT. Amino acid sequence: CAWGLAGGHTDTQYF.

J is TRBJ2-6 and V is TRBV27; the D is unclear. Germline assignment: CDR1 MNHEY and CDR2 SMNVEV (reference sequence). The CDR3 contains 17 residues. V shed 3 bases and J shed 1 base, with 13 bases lying between them. As DNA, the CDR3 is TGTGCCAGCAGTTTGGTGAACGGAAGATCTGGGGCCAACGTCCTGACTTTC. It encodes CASSLVNGRSGANVLTF.

This clone turned up a few times. The chain carries TRBV7-2 and TRBJ2-5; the match to TRBD2 covers 13 bases. Trimming at V came to 4 bases and at J to 5 bases, leaving 4 bases not matched to a gene. The CDR3 sequence is 15 residues long. CDR1 is SGHTA, CDR2 FQGNSA, per germline. The DNA for the CDR3 is TGTGCCAGCAGCTATACTAGCGGGGGGGCGGAGACCCAGTACTTC. Protein: CASSYTSGGAETQYF.

This clone was detected a few times. The CDR3 nucleotides are TGTGCCAGCAACGGGAGACCCCTCCACTTT. Protein product: CASNGRPLHF. The genes are TRBV6-6 and TRBJ1-6; D remains unclear. This CDR3 has 10 amino acids. Per germline, CDR1 MNHNY and CDR2 SVGAGI (reference sequence). The ends were cut back, 7 bases at V and 12 bases at J, with 7 bases in the middle.

Details on this clone: In the same sample, other DNA sequences code for this CDR3. The chain has TRBV19 and TRBJ1-1; D is undetermined. Germline lookup yields CDR1 LNHDA and CDR2 SQIVND (reference sequence). The CDR3 extends over 12 amino acids. V was cut by 5 bases and J by 1 base, with 5 bases left in between. In DNA, the CDR3 is TGTGCCAGTAGTTTGGGGAACACTGAAGCTTTCTTT. Protein sequence: CASSLGNTEAFF. The full variable domain, rest sourced from reference TRBV19 and TRBJ1-1, is DGGITQSPKYLFRKEGQNVTLSCEQNLNHDAMYWYRQDPGQGLRLIYYSQIVNDFQKGDIAEGYSVSREKKESFPLTVTSAQKNPTAFYLCASSLGNTEAFFGQGTRLTVV.

This clone has a handful of counts. V is TRBV9 and J is TRBJ1-6; maybe TRBD1 (5 bases). V lost 2 bases and J lost 5, with 11 bases in between. The germline V gene encodes CDR1 SGDLS and CDR2 YYNGEE. The CDR3 is 15 residues long. CDR3 sequence (DNA): TGTGCCAGCAGCGTGGGTAGGGGTCATAATTCACCCCTCCACTTT. Residues: CASSVGRGHNSPLHF.

This chain joins TRBV4-1 and TRBJ2-5, with TRBD2 matching 14 bases. Trimming cost V 4 bases and J 6 bases; bases outside gene matches: 16. The CDR3 has 19 amino acids. The germline V gene has CDR1 MGHRA and CDR2 YSYEKL. This chain's CDR3 is CASSRFPGLAGAGRKTQYF. CDR3 in DNA: TGCGCCAGCAGCCGCTTCCCGGGACTAGCGGGGGCGGGCAGGAAGACCCAGTACTTC.

This clone was recorded a few times. The chain has TRBV11-2 and TRBJ2-1; D might be TRBD1 (5 bases). The CDR3 totals 11 residues. Looked up from germline, CDR1 is SGHAT and CDR2 is FQNNGV. Trimming took off 5 bases at V and 11 bases at J, with 10 bases between the two ends. The CDR3 DNA sequence: TGTGCCAGCAGCCCAGGGCGCAAGCAGTTCTTC. Translating it yields CASSPGRKQFF. The whole variable domain, remainder taken from reference TRBV11-2 and TRBJ2-1, is EAGVAQSPRYKIIEKRQSVAFWCNPISGHATLYWYQQILGQGPKLLIQFQNNGVVDDSQLPKDRFSAERLKGVDSTLKIQPAKLEDSAVYLCASSPGRKQFFGPGTRLTVL.

The rearrangement uses TRBV6-5 and TRBJ2-7; possibly TRBD1 for D (6 bases). This CDR3 is 14 amino acids long. Germline CDR1 MNHEY, CDR2 SVGAGI. Trimming removed 0 bases at V and 2 bases at J, with 8 bases between. The CDR3 here is CASSYSWDTYEQYF. The CDR3 nucleotides are TGTGCCAGCAGTTACTCGTGGGACACCTACGAGCAGTACTTC.

This chain connects TRBV12-5 to TRBJ1-1; TRBD1 is a possible D gene (5 bases). Germline V CDR1 and CDR2: LGHNT, FRNRAP. V was clipped by 7 bases and J by 4 bases, with 13 bases between them. The CDR3 extends over 13 amino acids. CDR3 residues: CASARGQGTEAFF. The CDR3 DNA reads TGTGCTAGTGCAAGGGGCCAGGGCACTGAAGCTTTCTTT.

This chain connects TRBV4-3 to TRBJ1-1; D is ambiguous. The CDR3 consists of 14 residues. Germline CDR1 LGHNA, CDR2 YSLEER. The germline V and J ends were trimmed by 0 bases and 3 bases, with 8 bases remaining between them. CDR3: CASSQEDSYTEAFF. CDR3 nucleotide sequence: TGCGCCAGCAGCCAAGAGGACTCTTACACTGAAGCTTTCTTT.

This CDR3 reads CSVEDRRYGYTF. The CDR3, as DNA: TGCAGCGTTGAGGACAGGCGCTATGGCTACACCTTC. The rearrangement joins TRBV29-1 to TRBJ1-2, with 7 bases that match TRBD1. Trimming cost V 3 bases and J 4 bases; bases outside gene matches: 2. From germline, CDR1 is SQVTM and CDR2 ANQGSEA. The CDR3 has 12 amino acids.

This clone was counted only a few times. The chain has TRBV9 and TRBJ2-1; TRBD2 aligns across 8 bases. The V and J ends lost 6 bases and 3 bases, in that order; junction bases with no gene match: 2. The CDR3 length is 13 residues. Per germline, CDR1 SGDLS and CDR2 YYNGEE. CDR3 amino acids: CASTSGLYNEQFF. In DNA form, the CDR3 reads TGTGCCAGCACTAGCGGGCTCTACAATGAGCAGTTCTTC.

The J gene is TRBJ1-1, the V gene TRBV29-1, with no clear D. The CDR3 consists of 12 residues. The V end lost 5 bases, the J end lost 0 bases, and 7 bases lay between the germline ends. The germline CDR1 and CDR2 sequences are SQVTM and ANQGSEA. CDR3 in amino acids: CSVRPMNTEAFF. The CDR3 bases are TGCAGCGTTAGACCGATGAACACTGAAGCTTTCTTT.

This clone was found a few times. For the CDR3, the DNA is TGTGCCAGCAGCCCAAGGACACTTAGCTACGAGCAGTACTTC. It codes for CASSPRTLSYEQYF. The chain combines TRBV27 with TRBJ2-7, with D maybe TRBD1 (5 bases). CDR1 is MNHEY and CDR2 is SMNVEV in the germline V gene (reference sequence). Trimming pared 6 bases from V and 3 bases from J, leaving 15 bases between. This CDR3 comprises 14 residues.

This clone was detected only a few times. The chain links TRBV7-2 to TRBJ1-3; D gene uncertain. The CDR3 consists of 13 residues. Trimming stripped 8 bases from V and 3 bases from J, with 11 bases between. CDR1 and CDR2 from the germline V gene are SGHTA and FQGNSA. The CDR3 DNA reads as TGTGCCAGCGCCTGGGGAGTTGGAAACACCATATATTTT. Translated: CASAWGVGNTIYF. Drawing the rest from reference TRBV7-2 and TRBJ1-3, the complete variable domain is GAGVSQSPSNKVTEKGKDVELRCDPISGHTALYWYRQSLGQGLEFLIYFQGNSAPDKSGLPSDRFSAERTGGSVSTLTIQRTQQEDSAVYLCASAWGVGNTIYFGEGSWLTVV.

The J gene is TRBJ2-7, the V gene TRBV4-3, with 10 bases that match TRBD1. The V and J ends lost 1 base and 6 bases, in that order; junction bases with no gene match: 6. The CDR3 runs to 15 residues. Germline V gene sequence: CDR1 LGHNA, CDR2 YSLEER. CDR3 in DNA: TGCGCCAGCAGCCAAGTGACAGGGGGCCTCTCCGAGCAGTACTTC. It translates to CASSQVTGGLSEQYF.